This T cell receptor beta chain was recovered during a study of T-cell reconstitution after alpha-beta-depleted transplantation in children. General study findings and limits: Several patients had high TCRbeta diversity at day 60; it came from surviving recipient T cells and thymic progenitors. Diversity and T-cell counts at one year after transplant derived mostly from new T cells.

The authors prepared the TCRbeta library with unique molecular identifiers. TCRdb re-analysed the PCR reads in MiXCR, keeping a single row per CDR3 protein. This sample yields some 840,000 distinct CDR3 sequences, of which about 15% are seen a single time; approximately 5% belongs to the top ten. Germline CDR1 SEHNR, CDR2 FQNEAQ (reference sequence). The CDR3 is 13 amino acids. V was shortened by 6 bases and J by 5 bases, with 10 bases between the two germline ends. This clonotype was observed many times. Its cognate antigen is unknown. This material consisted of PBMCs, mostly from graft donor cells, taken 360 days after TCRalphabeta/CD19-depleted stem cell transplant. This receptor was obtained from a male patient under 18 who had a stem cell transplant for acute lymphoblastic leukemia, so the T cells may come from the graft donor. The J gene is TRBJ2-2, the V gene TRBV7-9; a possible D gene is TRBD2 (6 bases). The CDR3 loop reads CASRSGDTGELFF. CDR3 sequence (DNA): TGTGCCAGCAGGTCGGGAGATACCGGGGAGCTGTTTTTT. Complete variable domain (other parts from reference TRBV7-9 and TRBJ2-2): DTGVSQNPRHKITKRGQNVTFRCDPISEHNRLYWYRQTLGQGPEFLTYFQNEAQLEKSRLLSDRFSAERPKGSFSTLEIQRTEQGDSAMYLCASRSGDTGELFFGEGSRLTVL.